The clone carrying this T cell receptor (beta chain) occurred many times. Deletions cut 4 bases from V and 1 base from J, with 8 bases between. The germline gives CDR1 SGHRS, CDR2 YFSETQ. The CDR3 extends over 13 amino acids. TCRdb itself ran the 5' RACE reads through MiXCR, one entry per CDR3 protein. The data show tens of thousands of distinct CDR3 sequences, approximately 31% seen once. The sample was memory CD4+ T cells sorted from a lymph node. Stated subset: memory CD4+ T cells, CD4+CD45RO+CD25-. The TCR was taken from a female donor with breast cancer. The chain carries TRBV5-1 and TRBJ2-5; D is undetermined. CDR3 amino acids: CASSPFLQETQYF. Written as DNA, the CDR3 is TGCGCCAGCAGCCCCTTCCTCCAAGAGACCCAGTACTTC.